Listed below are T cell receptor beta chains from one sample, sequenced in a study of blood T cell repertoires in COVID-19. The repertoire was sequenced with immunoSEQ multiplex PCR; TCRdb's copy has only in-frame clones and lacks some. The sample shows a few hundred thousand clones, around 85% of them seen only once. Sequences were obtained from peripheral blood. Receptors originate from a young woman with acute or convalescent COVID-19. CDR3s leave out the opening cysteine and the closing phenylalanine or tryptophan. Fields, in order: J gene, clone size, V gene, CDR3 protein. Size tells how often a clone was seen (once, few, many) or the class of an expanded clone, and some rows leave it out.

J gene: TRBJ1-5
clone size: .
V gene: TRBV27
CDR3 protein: ASSLQGANNQPQH

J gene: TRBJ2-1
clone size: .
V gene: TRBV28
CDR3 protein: ASSLVAGVEF

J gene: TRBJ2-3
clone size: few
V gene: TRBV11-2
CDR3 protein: ASSSSGGAPTDTQY

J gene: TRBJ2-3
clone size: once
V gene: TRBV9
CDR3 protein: ASSVGSAVGDTQY

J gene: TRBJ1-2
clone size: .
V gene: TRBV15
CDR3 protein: ATSRVTGLGYT

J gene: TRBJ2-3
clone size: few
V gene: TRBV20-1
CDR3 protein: SASPPHIRGTQY

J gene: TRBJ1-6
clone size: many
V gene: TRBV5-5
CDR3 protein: ASSFFDRGTGSPLH

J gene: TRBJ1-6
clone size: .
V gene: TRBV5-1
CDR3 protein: ASRSGTGGNSPLH

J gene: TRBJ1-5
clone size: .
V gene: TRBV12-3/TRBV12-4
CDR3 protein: ASTSTGSQPQH

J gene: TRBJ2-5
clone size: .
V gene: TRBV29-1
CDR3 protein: SVEGPGGRDQETQY

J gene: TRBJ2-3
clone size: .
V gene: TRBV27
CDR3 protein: ASTLMGVAGAADTQY

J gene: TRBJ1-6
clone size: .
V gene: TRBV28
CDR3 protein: ASSLSTGGFFDSPLH